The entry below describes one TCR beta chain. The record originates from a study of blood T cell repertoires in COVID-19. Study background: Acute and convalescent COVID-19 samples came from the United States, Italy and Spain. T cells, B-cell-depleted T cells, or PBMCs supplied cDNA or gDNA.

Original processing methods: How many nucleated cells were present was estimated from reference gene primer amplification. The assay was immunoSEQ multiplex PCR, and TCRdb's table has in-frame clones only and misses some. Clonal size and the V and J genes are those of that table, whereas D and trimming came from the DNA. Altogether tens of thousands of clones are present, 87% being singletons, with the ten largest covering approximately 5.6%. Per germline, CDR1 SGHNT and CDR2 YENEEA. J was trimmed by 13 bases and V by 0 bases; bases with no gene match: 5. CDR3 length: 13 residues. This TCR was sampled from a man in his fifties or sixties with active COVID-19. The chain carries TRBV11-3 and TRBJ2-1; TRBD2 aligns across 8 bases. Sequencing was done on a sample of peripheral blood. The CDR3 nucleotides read TGTGCCAGCAGCTTAGATCTAGCGGGTCGACAGTTCTTC. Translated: CASSLDLAGRQFF.